This passage covers 2 T cell receptor beta chains from one sample sequenced in a study of neurological immune-mediated disorders. TCRdb used MiXCR to reprocess the 5' RACE reads, holding one entry per CDR3 protein. The sample consists of roughly 60,000 distinct CDR3 sequences, more than 8% of them appearing once. The time point: longitudinal time-point 2. Sequenced input: PBMCs. The receptor source for this set is a man younger than 45 in good health.

In DNA form, the CDR3 reads TGTGCCTGGAGTTTGGGGCCAAATCAGCCCCAGCATTTT. It encodes CAWSLGPNQPQHF. The rearrangement links TRBV30 to TRBJ1-5; possible D gene TRBD1, 5 bases. CDR3 length equals 13 residues. In germline, CDR1 is GTSNPN, CDR2 SVGIG (reference sequence). V lost 2 bases, J lost 4 bases, and 9 bases lay in between.

This chain links TRBV19 with TRBJ2-1, with D unresolved. The CDR3 totals 15 residues. The V gene's germline CDR1 is LNHDA and CDR2 SQIVND (reference sequence). Deletions cut 5 bases from V and 7 bases from J, with 18 bases between. CDR3 loop: CASSGPPPQYNEQFF. The CDR3 bases are TGTGCCAGTAGTGGACCACCCCCCCAATATAATGAGCAGTTCTTC.